The text below deals with one T cell receptor beta chain. This clone was counted only a few times. Its antigen has not been determined. Base quality data are lacking; no much larger clone is found one base away. Looking up the germline V gene yields CDR1 SNHLY and CDR2 FYNNEI. The CDR3 measures 13 amino acids from cysteine to phenylalanine. Of all the DNA, just the CDR3 is kept, 39 bases in frame from base 1. A distance of 14 bases separates the germline ends of V and J, which lose 5 bases and 8 bases respectively. The data originate from a study of beta chain features in type 1 diabetes (dated by TCRdb to 2017 to 2018). Background on the whole study: No differences in mean age, gender distribution, total cell number or subset yield were found between patients and healthy donors. A total of roughly 98,000,000 sorted cells were examined across all samples, and a strong correlation was observed between cell number per subset and RNA yield. The study compared the TCRB repertoires of sorted circulating CD4+ T cell subsets in recently diagnosed type 1 diabetes patients with those in matched healthy donors. Naive and central memory subsets were obtained from all 28 donors, but regulatory and stem cell-like memory subsets were isolated from only 8 patients and 8 healthy donors.

Broad study findings and their caveats: Naive, central memory and regulatory TCRB repertoires appeared to be more similar among patients than among healthy donors. A moderate but significant shortening of TCRB CDR3 length was observed in type 1 diabetes patients in all four CD4+ subsets. Patients with type 1 diabetes made fewer insertions and deleted more nucleotides at VDJ recombination sites, implying thymic rearrangement abnormalities. PCR may preferentially amplify shorter templates, but because patient and control samples were amplified and corrected together, any resulting skew would affect both groups equally. Because cDNA rather than genomic DNA was sequenced, highly expressing activated cells could have been over-represented, although no difference in activation and CD3 levels was found between groups. HLA sub-analyses involved small numbers of individuals, so any influence of HLA type on TCRB rearrangement remained unresolved.

Each donor gave one peripheral blood draw, approximately 110 mL on average, collected into heparinised tubes. A BD FACSAria II was used to sort naive, central memory, regulatory and stem cell-like memory CD4+ T cells with a panel that included CD45RO, CCR7, CD25, CD127, CD95 and CD27. Purity was above 95% for every sorted population. PBMCs were isolated immediately by Lymphoprep density gradient centrifugation and stained directly without culture. To minimize batch effects, samples were stained and sorted in pairs, one healthy donor with one patient per experiment. The entire amount of isolated RNA was reverse transcribed using the High Capacity cDNA Reverse Transcription Kit, so the sequenced TCRB transcripts were expressed ones. Deep immunoSEQ sequencing was performed on naive, central memory and regulatory T cell samples, with an average of around 3.4 million total reads per sample. Sorted cells were lysed in RLT buffer and RNA was extracted with DNase-treated RNeasy Micro or Mini kits, depending on cell number. Each cell subset was processed on its own to prevent cross-contamination, while patient and healthy donor samples were processed together. The immunoSEQ multiplex PCR was used to amplify TCRB sequences from cDNA, generating 87-bp fragments that spanned the CDR3 region. The amplicons were sequenced using the Illumina HiSeq platform. The study's own analysis went as follows. Synthetic template baselines were used to correct PCR bias computationally, reads within Hamming distance 2 were collapsed together, and singletons that could not be merged were discarded. By aligning reads against IMGT, V, D and J genes, CDR3 length, and insertions or deletions at six rearrangement sites were assigned. Within each subset, clonotype counts were normalized to sorted cell number, and only after that were true diversity and Gini coefficients computed with the tcR R package. Repertoire sharing was quantified using the overlap coefficient calculated on TCRB nucleotide sequences. Out-of-frame TCRB sequences from naive cells were analyzed as a proxy for the pre-selection repertoire. Here the immuneACCESS table is served through TCRdb, limited to in-frame sequences with V and J called. Missing clones are a known gap in these copies; in checked studies unresolved V genes cover under half, and the rest lacks a known reason. V, J and clone size were drawn from that table, and D and trimming were deduced from the DNA. Counted in this sample were fewer than 650,000 clones; around 15% of them appeared once. About 0.093% of the sample goes to the ten largest clones.

The rearranged chain carries TRBV2 and TRBJ2-3; the D gene is perhaps TRBD1, on 5 matching bases. This clonotype was sampled from a man between 18 and 29 years old in good health. The sequenced material came from naive CD4+ T cells from blood. The cell subset or site label corresponds to: true naive CD4+ T cells. This receptor carries the CDR3 CASSRQGLITQYF. The DNA is as follows: TGTGCCAGCAGTCGGCAGGGCCTTATTACGCAGTATTTT.